Below, one T cell receptor (beta chain) is given with its context. Methods used by the authors: Estimation of nucleated cell counts was performed using reference gene primer amplification. Only in-frame clones appear in the TCRdb table, and some are missing; sequencing was by immunoSEQ multiplex PCR. V and J calls and clone size are those listed in that table; D and trimming were worked out from the DNA. The sample lists roughly 250,000 clones, roughly 82% occurring once. The sample originates from a study of blood T cell repertoires in COVID-19. Study-wide context: Samples taken during acute and convalescent COVID-19 were collected in the United States, Italy and Spain. Sources were T cells, B-cell-depleted T cells, or PBMCs; the material itself was cDNA or gDNA.

The CDR3 length is 16 residues. V lost 2 bases and J lost 2, with 15 bases in between. Germline CDR1 reads SGHTS; CDR2 reads YDEGEE. The source is a woman of 80 years or more with active or convalescent COVID-19. Sequencing input: peripheral blood. V usage is TRBV5-8 and J usage is TRBJ2-3; TRBD2 might be the D (6 bases). CDR3 nucleotide sequence: TGTGCCAGCAGCTTTAGATCGGGAGCGCTCACAGATACGCAGTATTTT. It specifies CASSFRSGALTDTQYF.